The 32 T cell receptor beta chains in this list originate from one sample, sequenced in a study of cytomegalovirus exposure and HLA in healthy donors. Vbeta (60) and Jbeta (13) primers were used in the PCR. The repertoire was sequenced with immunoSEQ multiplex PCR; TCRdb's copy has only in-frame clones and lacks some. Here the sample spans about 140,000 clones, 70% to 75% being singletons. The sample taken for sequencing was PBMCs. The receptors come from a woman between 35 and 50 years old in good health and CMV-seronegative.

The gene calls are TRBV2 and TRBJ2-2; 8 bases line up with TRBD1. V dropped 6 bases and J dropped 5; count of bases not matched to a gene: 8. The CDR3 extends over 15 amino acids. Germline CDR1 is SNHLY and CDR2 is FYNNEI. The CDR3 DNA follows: TGTGCCAGCAGGCTGGACAGGGCGGGGACCGGGGAGCTGTTTTTT. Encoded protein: CASRLDRAGTGELFF.

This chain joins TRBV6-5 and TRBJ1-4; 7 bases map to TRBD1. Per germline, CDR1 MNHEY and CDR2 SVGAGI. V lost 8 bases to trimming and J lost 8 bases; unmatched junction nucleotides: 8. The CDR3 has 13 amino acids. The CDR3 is CASGQDSQEKLFF. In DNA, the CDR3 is TGTGCCAGCGGACAGGACAGTCAAGAAAAACTGTTTTTT.

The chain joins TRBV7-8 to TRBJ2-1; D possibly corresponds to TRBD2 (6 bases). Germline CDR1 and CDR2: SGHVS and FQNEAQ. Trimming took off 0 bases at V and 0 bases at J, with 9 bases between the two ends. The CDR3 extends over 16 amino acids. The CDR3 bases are TGTGCCAGCAGCTTAGCGCTAGCGAACTCCTACAATGAGCAGTTCTTC. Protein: CASSLALANSYNEQFF.

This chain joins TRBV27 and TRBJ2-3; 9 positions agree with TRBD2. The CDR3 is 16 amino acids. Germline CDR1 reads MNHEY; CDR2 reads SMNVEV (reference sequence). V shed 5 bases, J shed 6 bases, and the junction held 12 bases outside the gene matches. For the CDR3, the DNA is TGTGCCAGCAGTCCGTTTGCAGCGGGGGGCCGTGATACGCAGTATTTT. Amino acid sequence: CASSPFAAGGRDTQYF.

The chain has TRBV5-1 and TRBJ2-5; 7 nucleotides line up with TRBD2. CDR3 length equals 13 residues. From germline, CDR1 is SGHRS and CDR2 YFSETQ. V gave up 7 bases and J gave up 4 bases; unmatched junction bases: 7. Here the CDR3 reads CASANTGGETQYF. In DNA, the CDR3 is TGCGCCAGCGCTAACACGGGGGGAGAGACCCAGTACTTC.

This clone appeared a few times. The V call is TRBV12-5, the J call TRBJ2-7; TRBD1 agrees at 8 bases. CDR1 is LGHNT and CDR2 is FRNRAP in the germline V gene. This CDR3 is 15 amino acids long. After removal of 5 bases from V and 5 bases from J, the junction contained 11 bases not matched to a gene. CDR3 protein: CASGPYTGGRHEQYF. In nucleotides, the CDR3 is TGTGCTAGTGGTCCGTACACAGGGGGTAGGCACGAGCAGTACTTC.

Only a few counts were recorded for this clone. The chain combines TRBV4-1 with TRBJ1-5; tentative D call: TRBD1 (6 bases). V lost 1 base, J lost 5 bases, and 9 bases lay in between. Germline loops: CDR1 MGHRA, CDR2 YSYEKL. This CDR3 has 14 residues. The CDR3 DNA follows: TGCGCCAGCAGCCAAGGGACAGTAGATCAGCCCCAGCATTTT. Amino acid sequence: CASSQGTVDQPQHF.

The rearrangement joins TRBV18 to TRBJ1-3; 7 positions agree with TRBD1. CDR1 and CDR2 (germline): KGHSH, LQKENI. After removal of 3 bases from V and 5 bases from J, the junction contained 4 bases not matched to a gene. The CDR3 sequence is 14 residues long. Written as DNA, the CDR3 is TGTGCCAGCTCACCTGGGACAGCCAGAAACACCATATATTTT. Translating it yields CASSPGTARNTIYF.

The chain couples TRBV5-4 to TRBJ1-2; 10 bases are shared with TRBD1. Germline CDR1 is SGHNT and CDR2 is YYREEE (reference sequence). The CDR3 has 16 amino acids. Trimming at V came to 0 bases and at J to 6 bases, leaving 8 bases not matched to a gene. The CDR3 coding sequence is TGTGCCAGCAGCTTGGGTTTCGGGACAGGGGAGGATGGCTACACCTTC. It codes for CASSLGFGTGEDGYTF. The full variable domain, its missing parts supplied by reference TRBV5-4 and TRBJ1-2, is ETGVTQSPTHLIKTRGQQVTLRCSSQSGHNTVSWYQQALGQGPQFIFQYYREEENGRGNFPPRFSGLQFPNYSSELNVNALELDDSALYLCASSLGFGTGEDGYTFGSGTRLTVV.

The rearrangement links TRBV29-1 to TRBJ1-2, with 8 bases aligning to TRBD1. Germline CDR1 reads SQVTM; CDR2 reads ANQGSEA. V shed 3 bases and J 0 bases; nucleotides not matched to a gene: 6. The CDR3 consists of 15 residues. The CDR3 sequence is CSVDAGTGTNYGYTF. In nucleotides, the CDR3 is TGCAGCGTTGACGCCGGGACAGGTACTAACTATGGCTACACCTTC.

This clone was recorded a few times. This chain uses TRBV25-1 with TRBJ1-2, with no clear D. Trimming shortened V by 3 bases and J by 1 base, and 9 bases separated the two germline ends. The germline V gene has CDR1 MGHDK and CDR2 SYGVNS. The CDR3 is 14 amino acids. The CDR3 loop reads CASSDLAVNYGYTF. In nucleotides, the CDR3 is TGTGCCAGCAGTGATTTGGCCGTTAACTATGGCTACACCTTC.

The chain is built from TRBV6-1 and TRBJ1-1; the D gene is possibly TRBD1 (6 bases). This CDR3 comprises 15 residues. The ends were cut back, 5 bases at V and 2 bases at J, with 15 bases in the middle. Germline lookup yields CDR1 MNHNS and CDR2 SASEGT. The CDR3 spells CASSRIRTANTEAFF. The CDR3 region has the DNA TGTGCCAGCAGTCGCATTCGGACAGCAAACACTGAAGCTTTCTTT.

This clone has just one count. The CDR3 region has the DNA TGTGCCAGCAGTTTAGTAGGGGGCGTAGTCGAAAAACTGTTTTTT. Its translation: CASSLVGGVVEKLFF. The chain couples TRBV28 to TRBJ1-4; 7 bases agree with TRBD1. In germline, CDR1 is MDHEN, CDR2 SYDVKM. The J segment lost 8 bases and the V segment lost 2 bases, leaving 8 bases of the junction unmatched. The CDR3 is 15 residues long.

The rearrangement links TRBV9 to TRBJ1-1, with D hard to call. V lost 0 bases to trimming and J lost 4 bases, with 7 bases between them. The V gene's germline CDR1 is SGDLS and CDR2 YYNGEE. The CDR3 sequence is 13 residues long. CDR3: CASSVGWSTEAFF. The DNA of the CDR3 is TGTGCCAGCAGCGTAGGGTGGAGCACTGAAGCTTTCTTT.

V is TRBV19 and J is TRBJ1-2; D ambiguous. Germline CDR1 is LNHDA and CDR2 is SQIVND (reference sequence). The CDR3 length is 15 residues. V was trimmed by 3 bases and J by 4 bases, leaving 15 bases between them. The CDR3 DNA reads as TGTGCCAGTAGTATTGTTCCAGGCGCGAGCTATGGCTACACCTTC. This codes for CASSIVPGASYGYTF.

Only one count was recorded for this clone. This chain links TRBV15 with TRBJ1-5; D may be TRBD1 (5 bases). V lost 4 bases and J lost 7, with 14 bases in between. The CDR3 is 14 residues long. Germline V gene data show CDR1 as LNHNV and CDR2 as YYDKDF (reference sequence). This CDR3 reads CATSNPSAGQPQHF. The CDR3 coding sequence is TGTGCCACCAGCAATCCTAGCGCAGGGCAGCCCCAGCATTTT. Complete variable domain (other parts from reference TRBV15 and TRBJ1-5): DAMVIQNPRYQVTQFGKPVTLSCSQTLNHNVMYWYQQKSSQAPKLLFHYYDKDFNNEADTPDNFQSRRPNTSFCFLDIRSPGLGDTAMYLCATSNPSAGQPQHFGDGTRLSIL.

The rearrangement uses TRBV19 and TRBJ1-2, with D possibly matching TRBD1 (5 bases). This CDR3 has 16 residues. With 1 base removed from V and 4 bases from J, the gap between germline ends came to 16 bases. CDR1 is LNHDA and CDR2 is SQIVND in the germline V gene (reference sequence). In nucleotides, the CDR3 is TGTGCCAGTAGTATAGGCGGAACAGGTTTAATCTATGGCTACACCTTC. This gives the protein CASSIGGTGLIYGYTF.

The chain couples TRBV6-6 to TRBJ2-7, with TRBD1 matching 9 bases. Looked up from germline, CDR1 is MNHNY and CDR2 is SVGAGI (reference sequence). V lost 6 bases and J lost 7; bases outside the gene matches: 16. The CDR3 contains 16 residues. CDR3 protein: CASRNPGQGILEEQYV. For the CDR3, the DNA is TGTGCCAGCAGGAATCCGGGACAGGGAATTTTGGAAGAGCAGTACGTC.

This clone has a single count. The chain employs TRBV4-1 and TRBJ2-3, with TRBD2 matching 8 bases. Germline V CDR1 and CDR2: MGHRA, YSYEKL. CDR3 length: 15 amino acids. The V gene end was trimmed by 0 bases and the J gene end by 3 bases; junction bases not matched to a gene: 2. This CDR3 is CASSQDGGATDTQYF. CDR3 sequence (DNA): TGCGCCAGCAGCCAAGACGGGGGGGCGACAGATACGCAGTATTTT.

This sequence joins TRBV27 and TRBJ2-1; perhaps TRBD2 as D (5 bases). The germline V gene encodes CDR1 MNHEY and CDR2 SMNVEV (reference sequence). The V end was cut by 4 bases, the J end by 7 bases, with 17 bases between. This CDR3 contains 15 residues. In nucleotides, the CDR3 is TGTGCCAGCAGTTCCATCCGTTGGGGAGTAAATGAGCAGTTCTTC. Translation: CASSSIRWGVNEQFF.

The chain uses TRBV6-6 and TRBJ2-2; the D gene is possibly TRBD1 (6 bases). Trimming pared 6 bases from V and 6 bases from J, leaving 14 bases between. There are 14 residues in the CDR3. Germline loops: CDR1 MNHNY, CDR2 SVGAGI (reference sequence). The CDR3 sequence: CASRVNTGSGELFF. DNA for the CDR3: TGTGCCAGCAGAGTAAACACAGGGTCCGGGGAGCTGTTTTTT.

The CDR3 here is CANYSGTGNGYTF. The CDR3 region has the DNA TGTGCCAACTATTCCGGGACAGGGAATGGCTACACCTTC. The J gene is TRBJ1-2, the V gene TRBV2, with TRBD1 matching over 9 bases. Germline V lookup: CDR1 SNHLY, CDR2 FYNNEI. J lost 6 bases, V lost 10 bases, and 9 bases had no gene match. This CDR3 comprises 13 residues.

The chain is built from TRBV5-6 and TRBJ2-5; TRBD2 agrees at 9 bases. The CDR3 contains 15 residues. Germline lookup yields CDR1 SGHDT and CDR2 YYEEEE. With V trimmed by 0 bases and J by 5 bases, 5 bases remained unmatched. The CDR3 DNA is TGTGCCAGCAGCTTGGTGGCGGGGGGGATTGAGACCCAGTACTTC. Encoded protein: CASSLVAGGIETQYF.

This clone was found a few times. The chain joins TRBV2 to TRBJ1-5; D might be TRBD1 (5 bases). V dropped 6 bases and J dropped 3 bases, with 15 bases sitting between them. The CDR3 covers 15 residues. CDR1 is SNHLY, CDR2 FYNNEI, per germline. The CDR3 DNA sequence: TGTGCCAGCAGCGAGCAGGGCACGCACAATCAGCCCCAGCATTTT. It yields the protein CASSEQGTHNQPQHF. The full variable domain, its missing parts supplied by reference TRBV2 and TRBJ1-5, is EPEVTQTPSHQVTQMGQEVILRCVPISNHLYFYWYRQILGQKVEFLVSFYNNEISEKSEIFDDQFSVERPDGSNFTLKIRSTKLEDSAMYFCASSEQGTHNQPQHFGDGTRLSIL.

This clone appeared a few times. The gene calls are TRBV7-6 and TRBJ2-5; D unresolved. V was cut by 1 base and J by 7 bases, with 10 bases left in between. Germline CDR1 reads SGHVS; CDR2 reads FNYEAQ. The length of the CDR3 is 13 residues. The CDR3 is CASSLGPSGTQYF. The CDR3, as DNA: TGTGCCAGCAGCTTAGGACCGTCGGGGACCCAGTACTTC.

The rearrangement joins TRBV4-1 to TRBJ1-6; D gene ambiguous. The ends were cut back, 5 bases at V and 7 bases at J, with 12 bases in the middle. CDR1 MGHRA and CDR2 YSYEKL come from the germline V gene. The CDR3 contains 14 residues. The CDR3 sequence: CASSTRQNNSPLHF. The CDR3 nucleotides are TGCGCCAGCAGCACCCGACAAAACAATTCACCCCTCCACTTT.

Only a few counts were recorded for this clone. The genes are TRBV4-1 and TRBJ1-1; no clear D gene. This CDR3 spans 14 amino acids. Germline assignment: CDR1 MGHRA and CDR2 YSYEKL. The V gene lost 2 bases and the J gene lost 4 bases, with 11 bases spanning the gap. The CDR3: CASSQRDYGTEAFF. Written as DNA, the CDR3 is TGCGCCAGCAGCCAACGAGATTACGGCACTGAAGCTTTCTTT.

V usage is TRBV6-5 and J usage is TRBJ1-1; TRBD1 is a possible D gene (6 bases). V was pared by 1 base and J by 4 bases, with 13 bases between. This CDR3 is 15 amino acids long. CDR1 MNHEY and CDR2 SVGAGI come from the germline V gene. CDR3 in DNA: TGTGCCAGCAGTTACTATGCAGGGGCAATCACTGAAGCTTTCTTT. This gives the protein CASSYYAGAITEAFF.

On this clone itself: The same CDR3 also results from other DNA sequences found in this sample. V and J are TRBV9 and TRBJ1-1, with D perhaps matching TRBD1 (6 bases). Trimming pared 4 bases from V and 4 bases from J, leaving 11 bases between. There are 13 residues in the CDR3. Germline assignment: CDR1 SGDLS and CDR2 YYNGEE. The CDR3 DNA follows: TGTGCCAGCAGCCAAGGGGGGGGCACTGAAGCTTTCTTT. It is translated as CASSQGGGTEAFF.

The CDR3 DNA is TGTGCCAGCAGTTCCCCAGACTTCCAAGAGACCCAGTACTTC. Translated, it gives CASSSPDFQETQYF. The gene calls are TRBV7-6 and TRBJ2-5; unclear D gene. The V end lost 6 bases, the J end lost 1 base, and 12 bases lay between the germline ends. This CDR3 spans 14 amino acids. Per germline, CDR1 SGHVS and CDR2 FNYEAQ.

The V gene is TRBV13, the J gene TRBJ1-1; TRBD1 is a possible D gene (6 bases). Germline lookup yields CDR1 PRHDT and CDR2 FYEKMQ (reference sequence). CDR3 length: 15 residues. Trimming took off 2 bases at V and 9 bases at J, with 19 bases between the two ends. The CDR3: CASSLRGDYGEKAFF. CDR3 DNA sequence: TGTGCCAGCAGCTTAAGGGGGGACTATGGAGAAAAAGCTTTCTTT.

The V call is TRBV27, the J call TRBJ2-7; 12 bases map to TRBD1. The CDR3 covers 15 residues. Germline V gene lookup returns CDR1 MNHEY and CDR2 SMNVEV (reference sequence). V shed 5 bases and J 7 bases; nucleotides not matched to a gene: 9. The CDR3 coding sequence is TGTGCCAGCAGTGCTCCCGGGACAGGGGGCAGGGAGCAGTACTTC. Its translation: CASSAPGTGGREQYF.